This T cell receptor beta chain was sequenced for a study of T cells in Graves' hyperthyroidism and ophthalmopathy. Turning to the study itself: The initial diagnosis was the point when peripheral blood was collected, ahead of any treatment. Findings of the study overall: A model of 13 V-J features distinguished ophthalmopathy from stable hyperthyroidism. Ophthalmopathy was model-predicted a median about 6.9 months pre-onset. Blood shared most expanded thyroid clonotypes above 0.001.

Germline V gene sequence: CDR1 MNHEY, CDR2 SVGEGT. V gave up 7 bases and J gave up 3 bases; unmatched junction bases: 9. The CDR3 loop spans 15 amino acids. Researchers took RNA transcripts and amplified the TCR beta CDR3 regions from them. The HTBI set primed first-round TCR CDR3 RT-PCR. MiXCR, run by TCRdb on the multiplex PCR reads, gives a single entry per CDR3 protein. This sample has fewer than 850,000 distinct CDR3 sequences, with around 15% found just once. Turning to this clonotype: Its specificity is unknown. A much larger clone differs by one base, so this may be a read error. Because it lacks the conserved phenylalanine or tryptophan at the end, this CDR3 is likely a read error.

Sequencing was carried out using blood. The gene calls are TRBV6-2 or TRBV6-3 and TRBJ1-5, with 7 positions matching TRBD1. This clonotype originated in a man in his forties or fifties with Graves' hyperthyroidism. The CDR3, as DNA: TGTGCCAGCACCAACCCGGGACAGAACAATCAGCCCCAGCATATT. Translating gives CASTNPGQNNQPQHI.